These 16 T cell receptor beta chains were all obtained from the same sample, sequenced in a study of identical twins. TCRdb reprocessed the 5' RACE reads with MiXCR, giving one entry per CDR3 protein. Here the sample spans roughly 1.6 million distinct CDR3 sequences, roughly 35% being singletons. The sample comprised cord blood. These receptors were collected from a newborn girl in good health.

A few counts support this clonotype. V gene TRBV5-1 combines with J gene TRBJ2-1; TRBD1 is a possible D gene (6 bases). V lost 5 bases to trimming and J lost 1 base, with 10 bases between them. Per germline, CDR1 SGHRS and CDR2 YFSETQ. The CDR3 covers 14 residues. The CDR3 bases are TGCGCCAGCAGACCCGGACAGTCCTACAATGAGCAGTTCTTC. It yields the protein CASRPGQSYNEQFF.

The chain has TRBV20-1 and TRBJ1-4; 9 bases are shared with TRBD1. The CDR3 has 15 residues. Trimming cost V 0 bases and J 8 bases; bases outside gene matches: 7. Germline CDR1 reads DFQATT; CDR2 reads SNEGSKA (reference sequence). In DNA, the CDR3 is TGCAGTGCTAGAGATATGGACAGGGGAGGAGAAAAACTGTTTTTT. Translated: CSARDMDRGGEKLFF.

J is TRBJ1-1 and V is TRBV5-1; TRBD1 is a possible D gene (5 bases). Germline V gene lookup returns CDR1 SGHRS and CDR2 YFSETQ. The V and J ends lost 0 bases and 7 bases respectively, with 10 bases between them. The CDR3 contains 13 residues. CDR3 protein: CASSLETGFEAFF. In nucleotides, the CDR3 is TGCGCCAGCAGCTTGGAAACAGGTTTTGAAGCTTTCTTT.

V and J are TRBV20-1 and TRBJ2-7; 9 nucleotides agree with TRBD1. V trimming: 5 bases; J trimming: 3 bases; junction bases outside the gene matches: 5. The CDR3 length is 13 residues. CDR1 DFQATT and CDR2 SNEGSKA come from the germline V gene (reference sequence). This CDR3 is CSAWTGDDYEQYF. The CDR3 DNA is TGCAGTGCTTGGACAGGGGATGACTACGAGCAGTACTTC.

This clonotype has only a few counts. The rearrangement links TRBV19 to TRBJ1-1, with TRBD1 as a possible D gene (5 bases). V was shortened by 4 bases and J by 4 bases, with 10 bases between the two germline ends. The CDR3 has 13 amino acids. Looked up from germline, CDR1 is LNHDA and CDR2 is SQIVND (reference sequence). The CDR3 spells CASSRRGSTEAFF. As DNA, the CDR3 is TGTGCCAGTAGTAGGAGGGGTTCCACTGAAGCTTTCTTT.

The chain is built from TRBV20-1 and TRBJ2-7; 13 bases align to TRBD2. This CDR3 spans 18 amino acids. V was clipped by 1 base and J by 7 bases; unmatched bases: 16. CDR1 is DFQATT, CDR2 SNEGSKA, per germline (reference sequence). Here the CDR3 DNA reads TGCAGTGCTAGAGTATGGACTAGCGGGAGAGGTTATGCTAATGAGCAGTACTTC. This translates into CSARVWTSGRGYANEQYF.

The rearrangement uses TRBV2 and TRBJ2-5; tentatively, D is TRBD1 (5 bases). Trimming took off 0 bases at V and 4 bases at J, with 9 bases between the two ends. Per germline, CDR1 SNHLY and CDR2 FYNNEI. The CDR3 loop spans 14 amino acids. The CDR3 coding sequence is TGTGCCAGCAGTGAAGCGGGCAGGGCAGAGACCCAGTACTTC. Residues: CASSEAGRAETQYF.

The sample holds a few counts of this clonotype. V is TRBV15 and J is TRBJ2-5; D unclear. The J call could be wrong; TRBJ2-7 is a better fit for the DNA end. The CDR3 spans 12 residues. Germline-derived CDR1 and CDR2 are LNHNV and YYDKDF (reference sequence). CDR3 in amino acids: CATSRDSSEQYF. CDR3 coding DNA: TGTGCCACCAGCAGAGACAGTAGCGAGCAGTACTTC.

This sequence joins TRBV28 and TRBJ2-7, with D perhaps TRBD1 (6 bases). Trimming pared 2 bases from V and 2 bases from J, leaving 13 bases between. Germline-derived CDR1 and CDR2 are MDHEN and SYDVKM. This CDR3 comprises 15 residues. As DNA, the CDR3 is TGTGCCAGCAGTTTAAACAGGGAAGTAGCCTACGAGCAGTACTTC. The encoded protein is CASSLNREVAYEQYF. Full variable domain (rest looked up from reference TRBV28 and TRBJ2-7): DVKVTQSSRYLVKRTGEKVFLECVQDMDHENMFWYRQDPGLGLRLIYFSYDVKMKEKGDIPEGYSVSREKKERFSLILESASTNQTSMYLCASSLNREVAYEQYFGPGTRLTVT.

The table lists this clonotype with many counts. The chain combines TRBV2 with TRBJ1-2; D is unresolved. From germline, CDR1 is SNHLY and CDR2 FYNNEI. V lost 6 bases and J lost 5, with 13 bases in between. The CDR3 consists of 13 residues. CDR3 in DNA: TGTGCCAGCAGCGTAGATAGGGTTTATGGCTACACCTTC. This translates into CASSVDRVYGYTF.

This clonotype has only a few counts. The chain links TRBV7-8 to TRBJ2-1, with TRBD2 matching 8 bases. V lost 1 base, J lost 9 bases, and 8 bases stayed unmatched. The length of the CDR3 is 15 residues. From germline, CDR1 is SGHVS and CDR2 FQNEAQ. The CDR3: CASSLGLAPGSEQFF. The DNA of the CDR3 is TGTGCCAGCAGCTTAGGACTAGCGCCGGGCAGTGAGCAGTTCTTC.

About this clonotype: This may arise from a read error, as a much more abundant clone is one base away. This chain connects TRBV10-3 to TRBJ2-4, with D perhaps TRBD1 (6 bases). CDR1 and CDR2 from the germline V gene are ENHRY and SYGVKD. The CDR3 is 16 amino acids. The DNA of the CDR3 is TGTGCCATCAGTGAGGGCAGGGGATTAGCCAAAAGCATTCAGTACTTC. Encoded protein: CAISEGRGLAKSIQYF.

This rearrangement joins TRBV4-2 to TRBJ2-5; weak D call: TRBD2 (7 bases). Germline CDR1 and CDR2: LGHNA and YNFKEQ. The length of the CDR3 is 16 residues. V gave up 4 bases and J gave up 2 bases, with 17 bases separating them. The CDR3 loop is CASSPGGDSRQETQYF. The CDR3 bases are TGTGCCAGCAGCCCGGGGGGCGACTCCCGTCAAGAGACCCAGTACTTC.

V is TRBV9 and J is TRBJ2-7, with 7 bases aligning to TRBD1. This CDR3 spans 17 amino acids. After removal of 4 bases from V and 3 bases from J, the junction contained 16 bases not matched to a gene. The V gene's germline CDR1 is SGDLS and CDR2 YYNGEE. The CDR3 DNA reads TGTGCCAGCAGCCCCAAGGGGTCGGGACAGATAGGCTACGAGCAGTACTTC. Translated, it gives CASSPKGSGQIGYEQYF.

This clonotype was seen more than once but under ten times. The chain links TRBV29-1 to TRBJ2-2, with a tentative D call TRBD2 (6 bases). The V gene lost 4 bases and the J gene lost 5 bases, with 20 bases spanning the gap. Per the germline V gene, CDR1 is SQVTM and CDR2 is ANQGSEA. CDR3 length equals 16 residues. CDR3 nucleotide sequence: TGCAGCGTTGTCTTTGGCGGGCGGGGTAGGACCGGGGAGCTGTTTTTT. It translates to CSVVFGGRGRTGELFF.

This clonotype was recorded only once. The junction shows a germline mismatch at one end, possibly a read error. V is TRBV4-3 and J is TRBJ2-7, with D uncertain. Germline V gene sequence: CDR1 LGHNA, CDR2 YSLEER. The CDR3 contains 14 residues. CDR3 residues: CASSHLVATYEQYF. The CDR3 DNA reads as TGCGCGAGCAGCCATCTAGTGGCCACGTACGAGCAGTACTTC.